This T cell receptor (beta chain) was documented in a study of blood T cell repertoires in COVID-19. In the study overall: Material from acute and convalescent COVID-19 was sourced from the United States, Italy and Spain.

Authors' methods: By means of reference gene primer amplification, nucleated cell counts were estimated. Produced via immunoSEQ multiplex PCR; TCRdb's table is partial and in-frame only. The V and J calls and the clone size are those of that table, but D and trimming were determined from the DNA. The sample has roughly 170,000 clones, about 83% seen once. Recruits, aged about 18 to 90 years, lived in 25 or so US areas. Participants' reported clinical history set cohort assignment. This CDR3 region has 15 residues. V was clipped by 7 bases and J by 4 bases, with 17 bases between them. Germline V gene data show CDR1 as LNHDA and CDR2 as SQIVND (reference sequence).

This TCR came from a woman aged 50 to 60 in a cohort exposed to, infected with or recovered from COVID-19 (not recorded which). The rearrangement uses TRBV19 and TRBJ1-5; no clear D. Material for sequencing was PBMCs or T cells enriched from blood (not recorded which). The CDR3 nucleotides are TGTGCCAGTACCCCACCCGGTATTCGGAATCAGCCCCAGCATTTT. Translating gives CASTPPGIRNQPQHF.